This T cell receptor beta chain was documented in a study of cytotoxic CD8 clonotypes in ibrutinib-treated CLL. For the study at large: After treatment lasting a median approximately eleven months, range 6 to 36, response samples were collected.

The ends lost 7 bases at V and 4 bases at J; junction bases unmatched: 5. Germline V lookup: CDR1 SQVTM, CDR2 ANQGSEA. CDR3 size: 12 residues. Using immunoSEQ multiplex PCR, the repertoire was profiled, and TCRdb retains in-frame clones only, with some absent. The sample includes around 140,000 clones, approximately 83% of them seen just once. Study-wide results and limits: The times at which samples were taken varied between sustained-remission and progressing patients.

In regard to this clone: Its matching antigen is unknown.

The source of this sequence is a human donor with chronic lymphocytic leukemia. The chain carries TRBV29-1 and TRBJ1-2; 8 positions match TRBD1. The specimen comprised PBMCs, sampled after 24 months of ibrutinib treatment. For the CDR3, the DNA is TGCAGCGCCGGACAGGGCGGCTATGGCTACACCTTC. The encoded protein is CSAGQGGYGYTF. The full variable domain, completed using reference TRBV29-1 and TRBJ1-2, is SAVISQKPSRDICQRGTSLTIQCQVDSQVTMMFWYRQQPGQSLTLIATANQGSEATYESGFVIDKFPISRPNLTFSTLTVSNMSPEDSSIYLCSAGQGGYGYTFGSGTRLTVV.